A single sample gave rise to the 15 T cell receptor beta chains below, sequenced in a study of blood T cell repertoires in COVID-19. The protocol was immunoSEQ multiplex PCR, while the TCRdb copy is restricted to in-frame clones and leaves out a portion. The table includes 250,000 to 350,000 clones, around 89% detected once. Sequenced sample: peripheral blood. The receptors stem from a woman aged 50 to 65 with COVID-19, enrolled during active disease.

The chain uses TRBV11-2 and TRBJ1-1; D ambiguous. The CDR3 is 11 amino acids. From germline, CDR1 is SGHAT and CDR2 FQNNGV. V shed 1 base and J shed 11 bases, with 8 bases lying between them. The CDR3: CASSLGGAAFF. CDR3 bases: TGTGCCAGCAGCTTAGGTGGAGCGGCTTTCTTT. Full variable domain (outside the CDR3, taken from reference TRBV11-2 and TRBJ1-1): EAGVAQSPRYKIIEKRQSVAFWCNPISGHATLYWYQQILGQGPKLLIQFQNNGVVDDSQLPKDRFSAERLKGVDSTLKIQPAKLEDSAVYLCASSLGGAAFFGQGTRLTVV.

The chain has TRBV7-6 and TRBJ2-6, with 9 bases identical to TRBD1. V dropped 1 base and J dropped 2; count of bases not matched to a gene: 6. Germline values: CDR1 SGHVS, CDR2 FNYEAQ. This CDR3 has 18 amino acids. This chain's CDR3 is CASSLVGTGLTGANVLTF. The CDR3 DNA reads TGTGCCAGCAGCTTAGTGGGGACAGGGTTAACTGGGGCCAACGTCCTGACTTTC.

This chain connects TRBV15 to TRBJ2-3; possible D gene TRBD2, 5 bases. Germline lookup yields CDR1 LNHNV and CDR2 YYDKDF (reference sequence). The CDR3 loop spans 14 amino acids. The ends were cut back, 0 bases at V and 6 bases at J, with 10 bases in the middle. The CDR3 DNA follows: TGTGCCACCAGCAGAGAGAGGGTAGGGGATACGCAGTATTTT. Its protein product is CATSRERVGDTQYF.

In DNA form, the CDR3 reads TGTGCCAGCTCACCACCGTCTAGCGGGAGAGGGTTGACAGATACGCAGTATTTT. Translating it yields CASSPPSSGRGLTDTQYF. The chain links TRBV18 to TRBJ2-3; TRBD2 matches at 10 bases. CDR1 and CDR2 (germline): KGHSH, LQKENI. The CDR3 consists of 18 residues. J was trimmed by 3 bases and V by 0 bases; bases with no gene match: 9.

The rearrangement joins TRBV6-5 to TRBJ2-1; 9 positions agree with TRBD1. V lost 7 bases to trimming and J lost 5 bases; unmatched junction nucleotides: 9. CDR1 is MNHEY, CDR2 SVGAGI, per germline. The CDR3 spans 15 residues. CDR3 bases: TGTGCCAGCAAGTTCGGGACAGGGAACCACAATGAGCAGTTCTTC. This codes for CASKFGTGNHNEQFF.

This clone was observed a few times. CDR3 bases: TGTGCCAGCAGCCAGATCCCTAACTATGGCTACACCTTC. Amino acids: CASSQIPNYGYTF. The chain is built from TRBV5-6 and TRBJ1-2; D call uncertain. Trimming took 4 bases from V and 0 from J, leaving 7 bases between them. CDR3 size: 13 residues. CDR1 SGHDT and CDR2 YYEEEE come from the germline V gene.

The chain recombines TRBV2 with TRBJ2-2; possible D gene TRBD2, 6 bases. Per the germline V gene, CDR1 is SNHLY and CDR2 is FYNNEI. The CDR3 length is 15 residues. The V end lost 7 bases, the J end lost 2 bases, and 14 bases lay between the germline ends. The CDR3 DNA is TGTGCCAGCACGGAGGGGAGCGGTAACACCGGGGAGCTGTTTTTT. It yields the protein CASTEGSGNTGELFF.

This sequence joins TRBV18 and TRBJ2-5; a weak D match, TRBD2 (5 bases). The germline V gene encodes CDR1 KGHSH and CDR2 LQKENI. The germline V and J ends were trimmed by 6 bases and 4 bases, with 27 bases remaining between them. The CDR3 contains 18 residues. CDR3 protein: CASSANTRKPLVLETQYF. For the CDR3, the DNA is TGTGCCAGCTCCGCAAACACTAGAAAGCCTCTTGTGTTAGAGACCCAGTACTTC.

V and J are TRBV12-5 and TRBJ2-3, with 8 bases identical to TRBD1. Trimming removed 1 base from V and 0 bases from J; junction bases left unmatched: 0. Germline V gene lookup returns CDR1 LGHNT and CDR2 FRNRAP. CDR3 length: 15 amino acids. The CDR3 nucleotides read TGTGCTAGTGGTTTGGGACAGGGGAGCACAGATACGCAGTATTTT. Protein product: CASGLGQGSTDTQYF. Looking up the rest from reference TRBV12-5 and TRBJ2-3 gives the full variable domain: DARVTQTPRHKVTEMGQEVTMRCQPILGHNTVFWYRQTMMQGLELLAYFRNRAPLDDSGMPKDRFSAEMPDATLATLKIQPSEPRDSAVYFCASGLGQGSTDTQYFGPGTRLTVL.

The chain links TRBV11-3 to TRBJ2-3; 8 nucleotides align to TRBD1. Per the germline V gene, CDR1 is SGHNT and CDR2 is YENEEA. The CDR3 length is 15 residues. The V and J ends lost 5 bases and 2 bases, in that order; junction bases with no gene match: 6. For the CDR3, the DNA is TGTGCCAGCAGCCCCCGGACAGGGCCCACAGATACGCAGTATTTT. This translates into CASSPRTGPTDTQYF.

This clone has only a few counts. The chain combines TRBV30 with TRBJ2-7; tentatively, D is TRBD2 (6 bases). The CDR3 length is 12 residues. Germline loops: CDR1 GTSNPN, CDR2 SVGIG (reference sequence). Trimming cost V 7 bases and J 0 bases, with 10 bases left between them. The CDR3 DNA reads as TGTGCCTTGACGCGGGGCTCCTACGAGCAGTACTTC. Amino acid sequence: CALTRGSYEQYF.

This rearrangement joins TRBV10-3 to TRBJ2-7; TRBD2 aligns across 13 bases. V shed 6 bases, J shed 2 bases, and the junction held 4 bases outside the gene matches. CDR3 length: 15 amino acids. Germline CDR1 is ENHRY and CDR2 is SYGVKD. Here the CDR3 reads CAIRGLAGPPYEQYF. CDR3 in DNA: TGTGCCATCAGGGGACTAGCGGGACCTCCCTACGAGCAGTACTTC.

Worth noting for this clone: Other DNA sequences of this sample code for an identical CDR3. The J gene is TRBJ2-7, the V gene TRBV19; 8 bases map to TRBD1. Germline CDR1 reads LNHDA; CDR2 reads SQIVND (reference sequence). V gave up 3 bases and J gave up 0 bases; unmatched junction bases: 4. CDR3 length: 15 residues. CDR3 coding DNA: TGTGCCAGTAGTATCGCGGACAGGGTCTCCTACGAGCAGTACTTC. This translates into CASSIADRVSYEQYF.

The chain couples TRBV5-8 to TRBJ2-1, with D possibly TRBD2 on 6 matching bases. V was trimmed by 0 bases and J by 0 bases, leaving 13 bases between them. The CDR3 spans 17 residues. Germline-derived CDR1 and CDR2 are SGHTS and YDEGEE. The CDR3 DNA is TGTGCCAGCAGCTTGGCGTCTAGCGTCACCTCCTACAATGAGCAGTTCTTC. Translated: CASSLASSVTSYNEQFF.

V is TRBV11-2 and J is TRBJ2-7; TRBD1 matches 7 bases. Germline CDR1 is SGHAT and CDR2 is FQNNGV. The CDR3 spans 16 residues. Trimming took 5 bases from V and 4 from J; bases not matched to a gene: 14. The CDR3 region has the DNA TGTGCCAGCAGCATCTCGACAGGGACCCTCCTATACGAGCAGTACTTC. Amino acids: CASSISTGTLLYEQYF.